These 7 T cell receptor beta chains originate from one sample sequenced in a study of blood T cell repertoires in COVID-19. This table comes from immunoSEQ multiplex PCR, and its TCRdb copy is limited to in-frame clones, with some not included. Counted here are roughly 58,000 clones, around 66% occurring once; the ten biggest clones make up roughly 50%. The sequenced sample was PBMCs or T cells enriched from blood (not recorded which). The receptors originated from a woman aged 60-75 years who had been exposed to COVID-19.

This rearrangement joins TRBV3-1 (or the pseudogene TRBV3-2) to TRBJ2-1, with D possibly being TRBD2 (6 bases). CDR1 LGHDT and CDR2 YNNKEL come from the germline V gene (reference sequence). V lost 2 bases, J lost 2 bases, and 16 bases lay in between. The CDR3 is 17 residues long. CDR3 sequence: CASSQRGGGETYNEQFF. The CDR3 DNA sequence: TGTGCCAGCAGCCAACGCGGAGGAGGGGAAACCTACAATGAGCAGTTCTTC.

The chain employs TRBV29-1 and TRBJ2-5, with a tentative D call TRBD1 (5 bases). With 4 bases removed from V and 5 bases from J, the gap between germline ends came to 8 bases. The V gene's germline CDR1 is SQVTM and CDR2 ANQGSEA. The CDR3 sequence is 11 residues long. DNA of the CDR3: TGCAGCGTTGGGGGCGCGGAGACCCAGTACTTC. Residues: CSVGGAETQYF.

The chain has TRBV4-3 and TRBJ2-2; D is ambiguous. This CDR3 has 12 amino acids. From germline, CDR1 is LGHNA and CDR2 YSLEER. V was shortened by 3 bases and J by 4 bases, with 3 bases between the two germline ends. The CDR3 region is CASSQATGELFF. CDR3 nucleotide sequence: TGCGCCAGCAGCCAGGCCACCGGGGAGCTGTTTTTT.

This clone was observed a single time. The V and J genes are TRBV27 and TRBJ1-4; D unclear. Per germline, CDR1 MNHEY and CDR2 SMNVEV (reference sequence). V was trimmed by 6 bases and J by 6 bases, leaving 14 bases between them. CDR3 length equals 14 residues. The CDR3 spells CASRERAPYEKLFF. For the CDR3, the DNA is TGTGCCAGCAGGGAGAGGGCCCCATATGAAAAACTGTTTTTT.

This chain connects TRBV7-9 to TRBJ1-2, with unresolved D. Between the trimmed V and J ends, which lost 6 bases and 4 bases, there was a span of 12 bases. The CDR3 has 13 residues. Germline V gives CDR1 SEHNR, CDR2 FQNEAQ (reference sequence). As DNA, the CDR3 is TGTGCCAGCAGGTCGGTCGGAGTCTATGGCTACACCTTC. This encodes CASRSVGVYGYTF.

The genes are TRBV11-3 and TRBJ2-1, with 8 positions matching TRBD2. Per the germline V gene, CDR1 is SGHNT and CDR2 is YENEEA. The CDR3 length is 15 residues. Unmatched junction bases numbered 6, after V lost 5 bases and J lost 3 bases. CDR3 loop: CASSPRTSFYNEQFF. CDR3 DNA: TGTGCCAGCAGCCCAAGGACTAGCTTCTACAATGAGCAGTTCTTC.

This clone was seen a few times. V is TRBV14 and J is TRBJ2-3, with 8 bases fitting TRBD1. J gave up 2 bases and V 1 base, and 5 bases lay outside the gene matches. Germline CDR1 SGHDN, CDR2 FVKESK. The CDR3 consists of 16 residues. The CDR3 nucleotides are TGTGCCAGCAGCCAAGGTTGGGGACAGGTCACAGATACGCAGTATTTT. Protein: CASSQGWGQVTDTQYF.